This T cell receptor beta chain was sequenced in a study of vaccination and CD4 T cells after COVID-19. Cultured CD4+ T cells had their DNA profiled by the Oncomine TCR Beta short-read assay. TCRdb ran MiXCR on the PCR reads and lists one entry per CDR3 protein. The sample consists of roughly 7,400 distinct CDR3 sequences, 45% to 50% of them appearing once. The CDR3 loop spans 17 amino acids. CDR1 is MNHEY, CDR2 SVGAGI, per germline. J was trimmed by 6 bases and V by 4 bases; bases with no gene match: 15. Regarding this clonotype: Antigen unknown.

Treatment indicated: roughly 10-day PBMC culture with coronavirus spike peptide pools or control peptides (ViraFEST assay). The specimen sequenced was CD4+ T cells from blood, cultured in vitro. This chain links TRBV6-5 with TRBJ2-1, with 7 positions matching TRBD2. The sequence was collected from a human donor who had recovered from COVID-19. CDR3 residues: CASSSPSYQRGINEQFF. DNA for the CDR3: TGTGCCAGCAGTTCCCCATCCTATCAGCGGGGAATCAATGAGCAGTTCTTC.